This entry lists 16 T cell receptor beta chains sequenced from one sample in a study of response to subunit inactivated influenza vaccine. TCRdb processed the RT-PCR reads anew with MiXCR; each CDR3 protein has one entry. Found here are over 400,000 distinct CDR3 sequences, 13% of them singletons; the top ten hold about 12%. Sequences were derived from PBMCs from blood, sampled 45 days after vaccination. The receptor set was obtained from a man in his fifties or sixties who received an inactivated influenza vaccine.

The chain couples TRBV20-1 to TRBJ2-7; perhaps TRBD1 as D (5 bases). This CDR3 is 12 amino acids long. Germline-derived CDR1 and CDR2 are DFQATT and SNEGSKA (reference sequence). Trimming left V 5 bases short and J 3 bases short, with 11 bases between. The CDR3 region has the DNA TGCAGTGCTCATGAAAGGGGCTACGAGCAGTACTTC. It codes for CSAHERGYEQYF.

This clonotype showed up many times. The chain combines TRBV28 with TRBJ2-7, with 8 positions matching TRBD2. The CDR3 is made up of 14 amino acids. With V trimmed by 6 bases and J by 7 bases, 11 bases remained unmatched. Per the germline V gene, CDR1 is MDHEN and CDR2 is SYDVKM. The CDR3 nucleotides read TGTGCCAGCAGCCCCAGCGGGGGTAGAGGGGAGCAGTACTTC. Translation gives CASSPSGGRGEQYF.

The gene calls are TRBV5-1 and TRBJ1-2, with 7 bases lining up with TRBD1. Per the germline V gene, CDR1 is SGHRS and CDR2 is YFSETQ. The CDR3 consists of 16 residues. Trimming cost V 0 bases and J 4 bases; bases outside gene matches: 9. CDR3 protein: CASSLGYDQGGYGYTF. The DNA for the CDR3 is TGCGCCAGCAGCTTGGGATATGATCAGGGGGGCTATGGCTACACCTTC.

This clonotype occurred a few times. The rearrangement uses TRBV20-1 and TRBJ2-3; D is unclear. The V gene's germline CDR1 is DFQATT and CDR2 SNEGSKA (reference sequence). There are 14 residues in the CDR3. V lost 5 bases to trimming and J lost 2 bases, with 14 bases between them. In nucleotides, the CDR3 is TGCAGTGCTGGAAAGACTGGAGACACAGATACGCAGTATTTT. This codes for CSAGKTGDTDTQYF.

Many counts were recorded for this clonotype. V is TRBV12-3 or TRBV12-4 and J is TRBJ2-7; D may correspond to TRBD1 or TRBD2 (5 bases each). The CDR3 is made up of 16 amino acids. V lost 4 bases and J 3 bases, leaving 19 bases between the germline ends. The CDR3: CASSSGWDRDFYEQYF. CDR3 nucleotide sequence: TGTGCCAGCAGTTCGGGGTGGGACCGAGATTTCTACGAGCAGTACTTC.

This clonotype was counted a few times. The chain links TRBV5-5 to TRBJ2-7, with D tentatively TRBD1 (6 bases). V shed 2 bases and J shed 4 bases, with 10 bases lying between them. Germline values: CDR1 SGHKS, CDR2 YYEKEE (reference sequence). This CDR3 is 13 amino acids long. The CDR3 reads CASSFEDRYEQYF. The CDR3 DNA sequence: TGTGCCAGCAGCTTCGAGGACAGATACGAGCAGTACTTC.

The chain employs TRBV20-1 and TRBJ1-6; tentatively, D is TRBD1 (5 bases). Between the trimmed V and J ends, which lost 0 bases and 8 bases, there was a span of 17 bases. The CDR3 is 16 residues long. Germline CDR1 and CDR2: DFQATT and SNEGSKA (reference sequence). In DNA form, the CDR3 reads TGCAGTGCTAGAGATAAGGTCCAGGGTACAGATTCACCCCTCCACTTT. Translation gives CSARDKVQGTDSPLHF.

This clonotype was found a few times. The rearrangement joins TRBV6-5 to TRBJ1-1; perhaps TRBD1 as D (6 bases). Germline V gene lookup returns CDR1 MNHEY and CDR2 SVGAGI. V dropped 4 bases and J dropped 4 bases, with 22 bases sitting between them. The CDR3 length is 17 residues. As DNA, the CDR3 is TGTGCCAGCAGTTCAGGGGAAGAACAACCGGGGAGCACTGAAGCTTTCTTT. It is translated as CASSSGEEQPGSTEAFF.

This clonotype was detected ten times or more. The chain joins TRBV12-3 or TRBV12-4 to TRBJ2-5; TRBD2 aligns across 8 bases. Trimming took 5 bases from V and 5 from J; bases not matched to a gene: 16. This CDR3 has 17 residues. CDR3 residues: CASSPWVAGWAMETQYF. DNA of the CDR3: TGTGCCAGCAGTCCCTGGGTAGCGGGATGGGCAATGGAGACCCAGTACTTC.

The V gene is TRBV27, the J gene TRBJ2-7; tentatively, D is TRBD1 or TRBD2 (5 bases each). The ends were cut back, 1 base at V and 9 bases at J, with 7 bases in the middle. The germline gives CDR1 MNHEY, CDR2 SMNVEV (reference sequence). This CDR3 has 11 residues. Here the CDR3 reads CASSLYGGQYF. The CDR3 DNA is TGTGCCAGCAGTTTATATGGGGGGCAGTACTTC.

Concerning this clonotype itself: Compared with germline, one end of the junction differs, possibly owing to a read error. The rearrangement links TRBV20-1 to TRBJ2-3, with a tentative D call TRBD2 (6 bases). This CDR3 is built from 15 residues. The germline CDR1 and CDR2 sequences are DFQATT and SNEGSKA (reference sequence). The CDR3 coding sequence is TGCTGTGCTAGAGGACCTAGCGAGCGCACAGATACGCAGTATTTT. It encodes CCARGPSERTDTQYF.

This clonotype showed up many times. The chain couples TRBV5-1 to TRBJ2-1, with D perhaps given as TRBD1 or TRBD2 (5 bases each). From germline, CDR1 is SGHRS and CDR2 YFSETQ. With 1 base removed from V and 3 bases from J, the gap between germline ends came to 11 bases. This CDR3 has 15 residues. CDR3 coding DNA: TGCGCCAGCAGCTTGTATGGGGACCTCTACAATGAGCAGTTCTTC. It is translated as CASSLYGDLYNEQFF.

The chain combines TRBV11-3 with TRBJ2-3; possible D gene TRBD1, 5 bases. With 3 bases removed from V and 0 bases from J, the gap between germline ends came to 7 bases. Germline assignment: CDR1 SGHNT and CDR2 YENEEA. The CDR3 runs to 14 residues. This CDR3 reads CASSFDSSTDTQYF. CDR3 in DNA: TGTGCCAGCAGCTTCGACAGCAGCACAGATACGCAGTATTTT.

A few counts support this clonotype. The chain combines TRBV20-1 with TRBJ2-2; no clear D. Deletions cut 2 bases from V and 1 base from J, with 5 bases between. Germline V CDR1 and CDR2: DFQATT, SNEGSKA (reference sequence). This CDR3 is built from 13 residues. CDR3 residues: CSARTGNTGELFF. In DNA form, the CDR3 reads TGCAGTGCTAGAACGGGGAACACCGGGGAGCTGTTTTTT.

The chain joins TRBV7-8 to TRBJ1-1; 9 nucleotides agree with TRBD1. With 3 bases clipped from V and 3 bases from J, the junction kept 8 bases outside the gene matches. Germline values: CDR1 SGHVS, CDR2 FQNEAQ. The CDR3 is made up of 16 amino acids. The chain's CDR3 is CASSFLGTGWDTEAFF. The CDR3 region has the DNA TGTGCCAGCAGCTTCCTGGGGACAGGGTGGGACACTGAAGCTTTCTTT. Variable domain in full (rest from reference TRBV7-8 and TRBJ1-1): GAGVSQSPRYKVAKRGQDVALRCDPISGHVSLFWYQQALGQGPEFLTYFQNEAQLDKSGLPSDRFFAERPEGSVSTLKIQRTQQEDSAVYLCASSFLGTGWDTEAFFGQGTRLTVV.

The chain combines TRBV4-2 with TRBJ2-1, with D maybe TRBD1 (5 bases). Germline values: CDR1 LGHNA, CDR2 YNFKEQ. Trimming stripped 1 base from V and 0 bases from J, with 10 bases between. The CDR3 has 16 amino acids. CDR3 loop: CASSQAWGGSYNEQFF. The CDR3 nucleotides are TGTGCCAGCAGCCAAGCGTGGGGCGGCTCCTACAATGAGCAGTTCTTC.